The rows below give T cell receptor beta chains drawn from one sample of a study of blood T cell repertoires in COVID-19. This table comes from immunoSEQ multiplex PCR, and its TCRdb copy is limited to in-frame clones, with some not included. The data show hundreds of thousands of clones, roughly 83% seen once. Sequencing was performed on PBMCs or T cells enriched from blood (not recorded which). The receptors were sampled from a woman between 45 and 65 years old who had recovered from COVID-19. Both conserved end residues are part of each CDR3. Fields, in order: V gene, clone size, D gene, J gene, CDR3 protein, CDR3 DNA. D genes are given only for firm matches. Clone size is stated in some rows and not others, as once, few, many or a class when expanded.

V: TRBV7-9; size: .; D: .; J: TRBJ2-1; CDR3: CASSSKISPQGGGPNEQFF; DNA: TGTGCCAGCAGTTCTAAAATCTCTCCTCAGGGGGGCGGCCCTAATGAGCAGTTCTTC
V: TRBV28; size: .; D: TRBD2; J: TRBJ2-1; CDR3: CASSQAGGMEDEQFF; DNA: TGTGCCAGCAGTCAGGCGGGAGGGATGGAGGATGAGCAGTTCTTC
V: TRBV3-1/TRBV3-2; size: .; D: .; J: TRBJ2-4; CDR3: CASSQDAGRRAKNIQYF; DNA: TGTGCCAGCAGCCAAGATGCTGGGCGAAGAGCCAAAAACATTCAGTACTTC
V: TRBV11-2; size: .; D: TRBD2; J: TRBJ2-7; CDR3: CASSSPSGGRVTYYEQYF; DNA: TGTGCCAGCAGTTCCCCTAGCGGGGGGCGGGTCACCTACTACGAGCAGTACTTC
V: TRBV28; size: once; D: .; J: TRBJ1-2; CDR3: CASSLAGRNYGYTF; DNA: TGTGCCAGCAGTTTGGCCGGCAGGAACTATGGCTACACCTTC
V: TRBV19; size: .; D: TRBD1; J: TRBJ1-2; CDR3: CASSTKNRGDYGYTF; DNA: TGTGCCAGTAGTACAAAAAACAGGGGAGATTATGGCTACACCTTC
V: TRBV4-1; size: .; D: TRBD2; J: TRBJ2-2; CDR3: CASSYASGGTGELFF; DNA: TGCGCCAGCAGCTATGCTAGCGGGGGCACCGGGGAGCTGTTTTTT
V: TRBV6-5; size: .; D: TRBD1; J: TRBJ1-2; CDR3: CASRWDSSYGYTF; DNA: TGTGCCAGCAGATGGGACAGTAGCTATGGCTACACCTTC
V: TRBV6-6; size: .; D: TRBD1; J: TRBJ1-1; CDR3: CASTKDTGQAGDEAFF; DNA: TGTGCCAGCACTAAGGACACAGGACAGGCCGGAGATGAAGCTTTCTTT
V: TRBV19; size: .; D: TRBD2; J: TRBJ2-1; CDR3: CASSLAIKRDYNEQFF; DNA: TGTGCCAGTAGTCTTGCGATAAAGCGGGACTACAATGAGCAGTTCTTC
V: TRBV4-1; size: .; D: TRBD1; J: TRBJ2-7; CDR3: CASSQGPGTDAYEQYF; DNA: TGCGCCAGCAGCCAAGGACCCGGGACAGACGCCTACGAGCAGTACTTC
V: TRBV2; size: few; D: .; J: TRBJ1-3; CDR3: CASSNGQNSGNTIYF; DNA: TGTGCCAGCAGTAACGGACAAAACTCTGGAAACACCATATATTTT
V: TRBV11-2; size: .; D: .; J: TRBJ2-1; CDR3: CASSFQGDEQFF; DNA: TGTGCCAGCAGCTTTCAGGGTGATGAGCAGTTCTTC
V: TRBV15; size: .; D: .; J: TRBJ2-1; CDR3: CATSRTGGWNEQFF; DNA: TGTGCCACCAGCAGGACAGGTGGGTGGAATGAGCAGTTCTTC
V: TRBV18; size: .; D: TRBD2; J: TRBJ2-1; CDR3: CASSTSGSPYNEQFF; DNA: TGTGCCAGCTCCACTAGCGGGAGTCCTTACAATGAGCAGTTCTTC
V: TRBV15; size: .; D: .; J: TRBJ2-3; CDR3: CATRSRASTDTQYF; DNA: TGTGCCACTAGGTCCAGGGCTAGCACAGATACGCAGTATTTT
V: TRBV6-5; size: .; D: .; J: TRBJ2-3; CDR3: CASSSETDTQYF; DNA: TGTGCCAGCAGTTCCGAGACAGATACGCAGTATTTT
V: TRBV6-5; size: .; D: TRBD1; J: TRBJ1-2; CDR3: CASKGTGPGYGYTF; DNA: TGTGCCAGCAAGGGGACAGGCCCAGGGTATGGCTACACCTTC
V: TRBV15; size: .; D: TRBD1; J: TRBJ1-2; CDR3: CATSTGAGYTF; DNA: TGTGCCACCAGTACAGGGGCTGGCTACACCTTC
V: TRBV28; size: once; D: .; J: TRBJ2-1; CDR3: CASSLWAGNNEQFF; DNA: TGTGCCAGCAGTTTATGGGCAGGGAACAATGAGCAGTTCTTC
V: TRBV5-1; size: .; D: TRBD2; J: TRBJ2-1; CDR3: CASRPGTSGGGEQFF; DNA: TGCGCCAGCAGACCCGGGACTAGCGGGGGGGGTGAGCAGTTCTTC
V: TRBV7-9; size: .; D: TRBD1; J: TRBJ1-1; CDR3: CASSGAGGAMNTEAFF; DNA: TGTGCCAGCAGCGGAGCAGGGGGCGCGATGAACACTGAAGCTTTCTTT
V: TRBV2; size: .; D: .; J: TRBJ1-1; CDR3: CASSESGVLNTEAFF; DNA: TGTGCCAGCAGTGAAAGCGGGGTGTTGAACACTGAAGCTTTCTTT
V: TRBV7-9; size: .; D: .; J: TRBJ2-7; CDR3: CASSFHYEQYF; DNA: TGTGCCAGCAGCTTCCACTACGAGCAGTACTTC
V: TRBV11-2; size: .; D: .; J: TRBJ2-1; CDR3: CASSLVPVSSPNEQFF; DNA: TGTGCCAGCAGCTTAGTTCCTGTGTCTAGTCCTAATGAGCAGTTCTTC
V: TRBV27; size: .; D: .; J: TRBJ1-2; CDR3: CASSFQGGLHYGYTF; DNA: TGTGCCAGCAGTTTTCAGGGTGGCCTCCACTATGGCTACACCTTC
V: TRBV7-7; size: .; D: TRBD1; J: TRBJ2-7; CDR3: CASSTGQGWGFYEQYF; DNA: TGTGCTAGCAGCACGGGACAGGGGTGGGGTTTTTACGAGCAGTACTTC
V: TRBV6-5; size: .; D: TRBD2; J: TRBJ2-1; CDR3: CASRTAGGVYNEQFF; DNA: TGTGCCAGCAGGACAGCGGGAGGGGTTTACAATGAGCAGTTCTTC
V: TRBV4-1; size: .; D: .; J: TRBJ2-2; CDR3: CASSQDSRTGELFF; DNA: TGCGCCAGCAGCCAAGATTCGAGAACCGGGGAGCTGTTTTTT